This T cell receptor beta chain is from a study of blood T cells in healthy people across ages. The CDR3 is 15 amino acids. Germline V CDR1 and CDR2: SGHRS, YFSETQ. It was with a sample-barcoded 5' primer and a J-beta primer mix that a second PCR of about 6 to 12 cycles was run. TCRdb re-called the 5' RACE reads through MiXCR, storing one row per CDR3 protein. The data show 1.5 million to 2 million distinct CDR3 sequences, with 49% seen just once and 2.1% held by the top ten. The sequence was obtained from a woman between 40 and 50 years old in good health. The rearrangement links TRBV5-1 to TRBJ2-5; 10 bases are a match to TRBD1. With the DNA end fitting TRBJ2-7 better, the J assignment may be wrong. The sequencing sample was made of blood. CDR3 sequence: CASSLERTGGDEQYF. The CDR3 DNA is TGCGCCAGCAGCTTGGAACGGACAGGGGGAGACGAGCAGTACTTC.